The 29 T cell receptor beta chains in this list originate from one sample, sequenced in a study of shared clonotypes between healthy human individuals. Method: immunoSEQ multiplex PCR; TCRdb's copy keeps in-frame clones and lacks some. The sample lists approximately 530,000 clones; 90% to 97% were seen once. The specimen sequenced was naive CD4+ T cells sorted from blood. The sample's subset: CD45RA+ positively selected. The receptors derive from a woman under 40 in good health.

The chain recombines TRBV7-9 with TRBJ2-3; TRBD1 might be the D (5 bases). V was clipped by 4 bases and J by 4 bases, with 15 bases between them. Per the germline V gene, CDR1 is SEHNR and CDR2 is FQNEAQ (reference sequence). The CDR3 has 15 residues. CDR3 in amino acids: CASSSMLGRADTQYF. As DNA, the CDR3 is TGTGCCAGCAGCTCGATGTTGGGGCGAGCAGATACGCAGTATTTT.

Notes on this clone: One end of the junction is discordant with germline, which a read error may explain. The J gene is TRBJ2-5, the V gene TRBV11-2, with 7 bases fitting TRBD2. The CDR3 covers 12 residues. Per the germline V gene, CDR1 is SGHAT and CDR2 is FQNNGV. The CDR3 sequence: CASSQSGDAGDF. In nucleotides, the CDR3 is TGTGCCAGCAGCCAGAGTGGGGACGCGGGGGACTTC.

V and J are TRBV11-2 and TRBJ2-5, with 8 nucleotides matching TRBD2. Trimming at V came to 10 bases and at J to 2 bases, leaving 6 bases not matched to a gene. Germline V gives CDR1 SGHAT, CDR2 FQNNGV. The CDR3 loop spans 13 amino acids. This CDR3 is CATKLAEQETQYF. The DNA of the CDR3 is TGTGCCACCAAACTAGCGGAGCAAGAGACCCAGTACTTC.

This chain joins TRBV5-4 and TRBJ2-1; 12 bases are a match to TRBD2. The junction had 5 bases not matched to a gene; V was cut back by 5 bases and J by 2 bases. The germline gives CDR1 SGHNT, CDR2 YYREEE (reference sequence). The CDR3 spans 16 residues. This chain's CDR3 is CASRPLAGGTYNEQFF. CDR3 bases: TGTGCCAGCAGACCGCTAGCGGGAGGGACCTACAATGAGCAGTTCTTC.

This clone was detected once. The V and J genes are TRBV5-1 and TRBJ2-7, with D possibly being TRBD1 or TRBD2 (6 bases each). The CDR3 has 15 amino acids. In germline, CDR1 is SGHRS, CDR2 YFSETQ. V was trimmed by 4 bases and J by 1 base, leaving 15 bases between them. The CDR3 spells CASSLEGDRSYEQYF. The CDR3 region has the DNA TGCGCCAGCAGCCTGGAGGGGGATAGATCCTACGAGCAGTACTTC.

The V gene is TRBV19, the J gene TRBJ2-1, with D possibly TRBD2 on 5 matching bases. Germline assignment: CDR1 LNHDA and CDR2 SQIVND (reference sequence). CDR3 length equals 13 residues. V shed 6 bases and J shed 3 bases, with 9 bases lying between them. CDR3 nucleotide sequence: TGTGCCAGTAGGGACTTTAACTACAATGAGCAGTTCTTC. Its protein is CASRDFNYNEQFF.

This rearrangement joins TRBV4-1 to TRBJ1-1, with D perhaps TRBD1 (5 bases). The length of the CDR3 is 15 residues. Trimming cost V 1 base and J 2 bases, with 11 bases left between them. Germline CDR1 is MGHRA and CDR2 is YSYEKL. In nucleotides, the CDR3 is TGCGCCAGCAGCCAAGTCGACAGAGACAACACTGAAGCTTTCTTT. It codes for CASSQVDRDNTEAFF.

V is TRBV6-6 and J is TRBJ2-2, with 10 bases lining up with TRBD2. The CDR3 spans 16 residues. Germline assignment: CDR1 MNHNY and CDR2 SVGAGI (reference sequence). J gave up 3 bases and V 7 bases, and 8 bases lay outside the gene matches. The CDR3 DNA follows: TGTGCCAGCAAAAGCGGGAGGGCCTCCGACACCGGGGAGCTGTTTTTT. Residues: CASKSGRASDTGELFF.

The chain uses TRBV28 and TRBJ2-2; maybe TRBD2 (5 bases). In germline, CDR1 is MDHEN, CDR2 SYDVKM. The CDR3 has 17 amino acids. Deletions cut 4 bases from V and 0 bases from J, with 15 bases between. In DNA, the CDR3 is TGTGCCAGCAGTTCCCCCGAGGGATCCGCGAACACCGGGGAGCTGTTTTTT. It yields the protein CASSSPEGSANTGELFF.

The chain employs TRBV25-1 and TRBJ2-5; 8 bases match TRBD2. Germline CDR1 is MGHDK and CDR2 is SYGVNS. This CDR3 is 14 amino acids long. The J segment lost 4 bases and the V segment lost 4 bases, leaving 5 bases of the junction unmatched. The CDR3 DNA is TGTGCCAGCAGTGGAGCGGGAGACGGAGAGACCCAGTACTTC. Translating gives CASSGAGDGETQYF. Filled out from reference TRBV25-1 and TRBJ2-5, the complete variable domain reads EADIYQTPRYLVIGTGKKITLECSQTMGHDKMYWYQQDPGMELHLIHYSYGVNSTEKGDLSSESTVSRIRTEHFPLTLESARPSHTSQYLCASSGAGDGETQYFGPGTRLLVL.

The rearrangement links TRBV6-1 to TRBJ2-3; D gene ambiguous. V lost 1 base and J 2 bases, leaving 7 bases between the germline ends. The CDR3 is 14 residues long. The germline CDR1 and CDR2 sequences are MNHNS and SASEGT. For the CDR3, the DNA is TGTGCCAGCAGTGAAGTTACCGTCACAGATACGCAGTATTTT. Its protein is CASSEVTVTDTQYF.

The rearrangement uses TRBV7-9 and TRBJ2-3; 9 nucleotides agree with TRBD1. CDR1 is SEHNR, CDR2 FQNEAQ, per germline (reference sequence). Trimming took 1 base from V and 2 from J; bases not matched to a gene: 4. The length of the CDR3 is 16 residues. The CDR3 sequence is CASSLEGTGTTDTQYF. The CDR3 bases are TGTGCCAGCAGCTTAGAGGGGACAGGGACCACAGATACGCAGTATTTT.

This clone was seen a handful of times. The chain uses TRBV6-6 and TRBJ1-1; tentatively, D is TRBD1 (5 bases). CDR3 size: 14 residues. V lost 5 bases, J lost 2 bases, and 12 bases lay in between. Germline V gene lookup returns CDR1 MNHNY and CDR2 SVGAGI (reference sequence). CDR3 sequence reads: CASSRLTANTEAFF. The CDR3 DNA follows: TGTGCCAGCAGTCGCCTGACAGCTAACACTGAAGCTTTCTTT.

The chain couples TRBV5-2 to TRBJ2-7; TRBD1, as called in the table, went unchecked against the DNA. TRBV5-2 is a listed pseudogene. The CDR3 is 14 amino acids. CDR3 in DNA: TGCGCCAGCAGCCAAGAGAGAAGGGGGTACGAGCAGTACTTC. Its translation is CASSQERRGYEQYF.

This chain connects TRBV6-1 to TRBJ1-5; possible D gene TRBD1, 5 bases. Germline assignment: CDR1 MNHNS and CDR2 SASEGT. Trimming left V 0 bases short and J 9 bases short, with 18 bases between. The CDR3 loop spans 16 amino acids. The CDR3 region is CASSEAGGRDRGPQHF. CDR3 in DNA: TGTGCCAGCAGTGAAGCCGGGGGGAGGGACCGAGGGCCCCAGCATTTT.

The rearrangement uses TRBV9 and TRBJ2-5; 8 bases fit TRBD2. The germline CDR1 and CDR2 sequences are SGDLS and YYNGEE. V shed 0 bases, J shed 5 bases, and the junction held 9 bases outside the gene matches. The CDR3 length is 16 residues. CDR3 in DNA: TGTGCCAGCAGCGTAGGGCTAGCGGGCCATCAGGAGACCCAGTACTTC. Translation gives CASSVGLAGHQETQYF.

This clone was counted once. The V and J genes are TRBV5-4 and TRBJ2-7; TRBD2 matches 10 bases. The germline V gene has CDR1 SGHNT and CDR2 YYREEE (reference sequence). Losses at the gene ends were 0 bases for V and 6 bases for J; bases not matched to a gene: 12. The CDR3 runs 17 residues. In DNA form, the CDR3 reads TGTGCCAGCAGCTTGGTGGGGGGAGCGGGAGGGCGATCCGAGCAGTACTTC. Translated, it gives CASSLVGGAGGRSEQYF.

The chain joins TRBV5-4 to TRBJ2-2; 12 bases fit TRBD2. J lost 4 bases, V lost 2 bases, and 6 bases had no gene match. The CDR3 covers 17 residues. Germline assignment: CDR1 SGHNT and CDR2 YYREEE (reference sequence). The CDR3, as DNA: TGTGCCAGCAGCTTAACACTAGCGGGAGGTGCCACCGGGGAGCTGTTTTTT. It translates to CASSLTLAGGATGELFF.

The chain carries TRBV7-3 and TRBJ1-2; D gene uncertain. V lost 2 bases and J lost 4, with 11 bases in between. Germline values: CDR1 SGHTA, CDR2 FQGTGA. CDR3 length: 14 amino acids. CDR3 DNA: TGTGCCAGCAGCTTATTATCAGGTCCCTATGGCTACACCTTC. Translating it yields CASSLLSGPYGYTF.

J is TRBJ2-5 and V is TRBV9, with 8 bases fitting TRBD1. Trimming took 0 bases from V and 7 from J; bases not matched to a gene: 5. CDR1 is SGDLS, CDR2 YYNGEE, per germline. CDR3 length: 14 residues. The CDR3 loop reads CASSVVAGGLTQYF. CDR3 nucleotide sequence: TGTGCCAGCAGCGTAGTAGCAGGGGGCCTGACCCAGTACTTC.

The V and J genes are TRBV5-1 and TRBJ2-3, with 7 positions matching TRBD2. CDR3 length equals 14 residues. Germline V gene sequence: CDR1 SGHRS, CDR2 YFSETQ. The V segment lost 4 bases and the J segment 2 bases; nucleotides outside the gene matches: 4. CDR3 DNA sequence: TGCGCCAGCAGCGCCGGGAGGAACACAGATACGCAGTATTTT. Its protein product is CASSAGRNTDTQYF.

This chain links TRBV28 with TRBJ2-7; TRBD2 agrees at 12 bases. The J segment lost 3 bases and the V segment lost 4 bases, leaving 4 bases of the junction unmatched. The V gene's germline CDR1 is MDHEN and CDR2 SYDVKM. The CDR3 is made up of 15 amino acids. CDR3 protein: CASSSLAGGHYEQYF. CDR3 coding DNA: TGTGCCAGCAGTTCGCTAGCGGGAGGGCACTACGAGCAGTACTTC.

CDR3 DNA: TGTGCCAGCTCATCCGAGTCCACCGGGGAGCTGTTTTTT. Translation: CASSSESTGELFF. The rearrangement uses TRBV18 and TRBJ2-2; no definite D call. Per germline, CDR1 KGHSH and CDR2 LQKENI. V was trimmed by 5 bases and J by 4 bases, leaving 8 bases between them. The CDR3 length is 13 residues.

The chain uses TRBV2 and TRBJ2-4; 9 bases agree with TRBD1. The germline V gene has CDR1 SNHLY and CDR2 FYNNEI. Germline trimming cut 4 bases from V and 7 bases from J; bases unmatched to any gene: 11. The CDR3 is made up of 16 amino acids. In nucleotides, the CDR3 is TGTGCCAGCAGTGTTTTGGGACAGGGCACCGGGAACATTCAGTACTTC. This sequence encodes CASSVLGQGTGNIQYF.

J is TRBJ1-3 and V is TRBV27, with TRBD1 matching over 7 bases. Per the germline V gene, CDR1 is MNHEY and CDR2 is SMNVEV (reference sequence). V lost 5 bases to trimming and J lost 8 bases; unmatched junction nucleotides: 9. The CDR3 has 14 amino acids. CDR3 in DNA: TGTGCCAGCAGTCCTCACAGGGGAACGGACACCATATATTTT. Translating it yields CASSPHRGTDTIYF.

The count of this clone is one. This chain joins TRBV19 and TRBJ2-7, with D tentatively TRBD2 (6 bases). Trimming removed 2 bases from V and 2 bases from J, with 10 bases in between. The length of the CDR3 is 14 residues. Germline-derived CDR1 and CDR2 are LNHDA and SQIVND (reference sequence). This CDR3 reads CASSISPGAYEQYF. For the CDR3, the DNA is TGTGCCAGTAGTATATCCCCGGGGGCCTACGAGCAGTACTTC.

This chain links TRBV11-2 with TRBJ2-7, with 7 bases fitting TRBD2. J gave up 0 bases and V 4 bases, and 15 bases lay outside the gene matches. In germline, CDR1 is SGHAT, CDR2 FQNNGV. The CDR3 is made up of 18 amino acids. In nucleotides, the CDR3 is TGTGCCAGCAGCTCAACCTTCTTAGCGACTAGCATCTCCTACGAGCAGTACTTC. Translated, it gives CASSSTFLATSISYEQYF.

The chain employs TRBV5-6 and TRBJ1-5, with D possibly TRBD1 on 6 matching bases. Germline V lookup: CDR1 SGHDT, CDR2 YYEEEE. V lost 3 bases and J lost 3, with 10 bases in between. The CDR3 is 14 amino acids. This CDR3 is CASSSGVSNQPQHF. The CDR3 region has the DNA TGTGCCAGCAGCTCAGGGGTTTCCAATCAGCCCCAGCATTTT.

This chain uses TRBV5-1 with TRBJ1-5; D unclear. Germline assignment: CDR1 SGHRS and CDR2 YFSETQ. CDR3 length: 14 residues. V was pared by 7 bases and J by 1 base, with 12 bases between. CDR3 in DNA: TGCGCCAGCGGGTCAGGCGAGAGCAATCAGCCCCAGCATTTT. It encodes CASGSGESNQPQHF.